Listed here are 24 T cell receptor beta chains from one sample, sequenced in a study of vaccination effects on CD4 cells after COVID-19. Their target antigens are unknown. Only in-frame clones appear in the TCRdb table, and some are missing; sequencing was by immunoSEQ multiplex PCR. This table has about 63,000 clones, roughly 80% appearing once. The ViraFEST assay expanded antigen-specific CD4+ T cells with viral peptide pools before sequencing. Cells that had been cultured for 10 days were the source of isolated CD4+ T cells. Nucleocapsid antibodies were negative in the vaccine recipients, who had never had SARS-CoV-2 infection. The sequencing used CD4+ T cells from PBMCs cultured with HCoV-OC43 spike peptides, collected before COVID-19 vaccination. This sample's subset: HCoV-OC43 spike overlapping peptide pool stimulation. The receptor set was obtained from a human donor who received a COVID-19 vaccine.

The chain has TRBV4-3 and TRBJ2-2, with TRBD2 matching 11 bases. Germline V lookup: CDR1 LGHNA, CDR2 YSLEER. With 4 bases clipped from V and 4 bases from J, the junction kept 8 bases outside the gene matches. This CDR3 comprises 17 residues. Here the CDR3 reads CASSRDSGGASTGELFF. The DNA of the CDR3 is TGCGCCAGCAGCCGAGATAGCGGGGGGGCCTCCACCGGGGAGCTGTTTTTT.

This sequence joins TRBV28 and TRBJ1-4, with D tentatively TRBD1 (6 bases). Between the trimmed V and J ends, which lost 4 bases and 5 bases, there was a span of 11 bases. The CDR3 sequence is 14 residues long. Germline V gene sequence: CDR1 MDHEN, CDR2 SYDVKM. Written as DNA, the CDR3 is TGTGCCAGCAGTTCTCAGGGACAAAATGAAAAACTGTTTTTT. As protein: CASSSQGQNEKLFF. Combining the CDR3 with reference TRBV28 and TRBJ1-4 gives the whole variable domain DVKVTQSSRYLVKRTGEKVFLECVQDMDHENMFWYRQDPGLGLRLIYFSYDVKMKEKGDIPEGYSVSREKKERFSLILESASTNQTSMYLCASSSQGQNEKLFFGSGTQLSVL.

The count of this clone is one. The genes are TRBV9 and TRBJ1-4; TRBD1 might be the D (5 bases). Germline V lookup: CDR1 SGDLS, CDR2 YYNGEE. Trimming took 4 bases from V and 3 from J, leaving 16 bases between them. The length of the CDR3 is 16 residues. As DNA, the CDR3 is TGTGCCAGCAGCTTCGGGACCTCGGCAGCTAATGAAAAACTGTTTTTT. As protein: CASSFGTSAANEKLFF. The whole variable domain, remainder taken from reference TRBV9 and TRBJ1-4, is DSGVTQTPKHLITATGQRVTLRCSPRSGDLSVYWYQQSLDQGLQFLIQYYNGEERAKGNILERFSAQQFPDLHSELNLSSLELGDSALYFCASSFGTSAANEKLFFGSGTQLSVL.

In DNA, the CDR3 is TGCGCCAGCAGCACCCAGGGAACTGCTGGAAACACCATATATTTT. This gives the protein CASSTQGTAGNTIYF. The chain couples TRBV5-1 to TRBJ1-3, with a weak D call TRBD1 (5 bases). Trimming took 4 bases from V and 2 from J, leaving 13 bases between them. The CDR3 contains 15 residues. CDR1 and CDR2 from the germline V gene are SGHRS and YFSETQ.

This chain connects TRBV28 to TRBJ1-4, with a possible D match to TRBD1 (5 bases). CDR1 and CDR2 from the germline V gene are MDHEN and SYDVKM. The CDR3 contains 14 residues. The V gene lost 5 bases and the J gene lost 2 bases, with 9 bases spanning the gap. CDR3 in DNA: TGTGCCAGCAGTCCGGGACGGACTAATGAAAAACTGTTTTTT. Translation gives CASSPGRTNEKLFF.

Written as DNA, the CDR3 is TGTGCCAGCAGCTTGGCCCTAGGAGGGGCCAACGTCCTGACTTTC. This encodes CASSLALGGANVLTF. The V gene is TRBV5-8, the J gene TRBJ2-6; the D is unclear. CDR1 and CDR2 from the germline V gene are SGHTS and YDEGEE. V gave up 0 bases and J gave up 4 bases, with 8 bases separating them. The CDR3 is 15 residues long.

This chain links TRBV5-1 with TRBJ1-2; weak D call: TRBD1 (6 bases). V lost 3 bases, J lost 3 bases, and 9 bases lay in between. The CDR3 loop spans 13 amino acids. CDR1 and CDR2 (germline): SGHRS, YFSETQ. The DNA of the CDR3 is TGCGCCAGCAGCTCCGGGACATACTATGGCTACACCTTC. Translating it yields CASSSGTYYGYTF.

In this sample, this clone turned up a few times. The rearrangement links TRBV18 to TRBJ1-4, with TRBD1 identical over 9 bases. The V gene's germline CDR1 is KGHSH and CDR2 LQKENI. This CDR3 has 15 amino acids. V was clipped by 3 bases and J by 10 bases; unmatched bases: 9. CDR3 region: CASSPYPGQGGKLFF. DNA of the CDR3: TGTGCCAGCTCACCGTATCCGGGACAGGGAGGAAAACTGTTTTTT.

In this sample, this clone turned up once. CDR3 sequence: CASSWTGTSNEKLFF. As DNA, the CDR3 is TGTGCCAGCAGTTGGACCGGGACAAGTAATGAAAAACTGTTTTTT. The chain employs TRBV7-9 and TRBJ1-4; D is possibly TRBD1 (6 bases). Trimming stripped 6 bases from V and 4 bases from J, with 15 bases between. Germline lookup yields CDR1 SEHNR and CDR2 FQNEAQ (reference sequence). The CDR3 runs to 15 residues.

Only a few counts were recorded for this clone. V is TRBV7-3 and J is TRBJ2-1; no firm D call. Trimming took 5 bases from V and 0 from J, leaving 14 bases between them. The CDR3 extends over 16 amino acids. The germline V gene has CDR1 SGHTA and CDR2 FQGTGA. DNA for the CDR3: TGTGCCAGCAGCGGGATGCAGGCGAGCTCCTACAATGAGCAGTTCTTC. Protein: CASSGMQASSYNEQFF.

In this sample, this clone turned up once. The rearrangement uses TRBV6-4 and TRBJ2-2; D unclear. Trimming cost V 6 bases and J 4 bases, with 3 bases left between them. Germline CDR1 is MRHNA and CDR2 is SNTAGT. The CDR3 extends over 11 amino acids. CDR3 loop: CASRGTGELFF. The CDR3 DNA reads TGTGCCAGCAGAGGCACCGGGGAGCTGTTTTTT.

This clone was recorded only once. The chain has TRBV15 and TRBJ2-3, with 7 bases lining up with TRBD2. V lost 6 bases to trimming and J lost 5 bases; unmatched junction nucleotides: 8. CDR1 is LNHNV, CDR2 YYDKDF, per germline (reference sequence). The CDR3 has 14 amino acids. The CDR3 sequence: CATSGGDQGDTQYF. CDR3 sequence (DNA): TGTGCCACCAGTGGGGGGGATCAAGGAGATACGCAGTATTTT.

This clone was counted only a few times. The J gene is TRBJ1-3, the V gene TRBV3-1 (or the pseudogene TRBV3-2); no firm D call. Trimming took off 0 bases at V and 5 bases at J, with 11 bases between the two ends. CDR3 length: 15 amino acids. Germline V CDR1 and CDR2: LGHDT, YNNKEL (reference sequence). CDR3 sequence reads: CASSQDLSPRNTIYF. As DNA, the CDR3 is TGTGCCAGCAGCCAAGATTTATCCCCGAGAAACACCATATATTTT.

As to this clone: The same CDR3 is also encoded by other DNA sequences in this sample. The chain carries TRBV18 and TRBJ1-1; D gene ambiguous. CDR3 length: 13 amino acids. In germline, CDR1 is KGHSH, CDR2 LQKENI. The V and J ends lost 3 bases and 1 base respectively, with 6 bases between them. CDR3 nucleotides: TGTGCCAGCTCACCTAGCCCGAACACTGAAGCTTTCTTT. This codes for CASSPSPNTEAFF.

This chain connects TRBV19 to TRBJ1-1, with TRBD1 matching over 7 bases. The CDR3 runs to 12 residues. Germline trimming cut 4 bases from V and 9 bases from J; bases unmatched to any gene: 5. CDR1 is LNHDA, CDR2 SQIVND, per germline (reference sequence). The CDR3 coding sequence is TGTGCCAGTAGTACGCCAGGGGGGAAAGCTTTCTTT. Amino acid sequence: CASSTPGGKAFF.

The J gene is TRBJ1-1, the V gene TRBV6-4; 7 bases line up with TRBD1. Germline loops: CDR1 MRHNA, CDR2 SNTAGT. This CDR3 has 15 residues. With V trimmed by 6 bases and J by 2 bases, 9 bases remained unmatched. The CDR3 DNA reads as TGTGCCAGCAGGGAAAGACAGGGACAAAACACTGAAGCTTTCTTT. Translation: CASRERQGQNTEAFF.

Only a few counts were recorded for this clone. The V gene is TRBV10-1, the J gene TRBJ1-2, with 11 bases aligning to TRBD1. The germline CDR1 and CDR2 sequences are WNHNN and SYGVQD (reference sequence). This CDR3 is 13 amino acids long. Trimming cost V 8 bases and J 7 bases; bases outside gene matches: 6. CDR3 nucleotide sequence: TGCGCCAGCGCCGGGACAGGGGGGGCTGGCTACACCTTC. It yields the protein CASAGTGGAGYTF.

This clone was detected only a few times. The V call is TRBV9, the J call TRBJ1-3; D remains unclear. The CDR3 contains 13 residues. Germline CDR1 SGDLS, CDR2 YYNGEE. V was shortened by 3 bases and J by 3 bases, with 7 bases between the two germline ends. CDR3 in amino acids: CASSADVGNTIYF. The CDR3 DNA reads as TGTGCCAGCAGCGCGGACGTTGGAAACACCATATATTTT.

J is TRBJ2-1 and V is TRBV7-3; 14 bases map to TRBD2. Looked up from germline, CDR1 is SGHTA and CDR2 is FQGTGA. The CDR3 is 14 residues long. J was trimmed by 11 bases and V by 4 bases; bases with no gene match: 4. CDR3 loop: CASSSGLAGGKQFF. In nucleotides, the CDR3 is TGTGCCAGCAGCTCAGGACTAGCGGGGGGCAAGCAGTTCTTC.

The chain combines TRBV28 with TRBJ2-3, with 7 bases aligning to TRBD2. Looked up from germline, CDR1 is MDHEN and CDR2 is SYDVKM. CDR3 length: 14 residues. Trimming at V came to 7 bases and at J to 3 bases, leaving 7 bases not matched to a gene. CDR3: CASIAGGLTDTQYF. The CDR3 DNA sequence: TGTGCCAGCATCGCCGGGGGGTTAACAGATACGCAGTATTTT.

This chain joins TRBV19 and TRBJ2-3, with 10 bases that match TRBD2. Germline CDR1 is LNHDA and CDR2 is SQIVND (reference sequence). Unmatched junction bases numbered 5, after V lost 6 bases and J lost 5 bases. The CDR3 spans 14 residues. The CDR3 bases are TGTGCCAGTAGAACTAGCGGGGATATAGATACGCAGTATTTT. Translated, it gives CASRTSGDIDTQYF.

The chain employs TRBV4-3 and TRBJ1-3, with 10 bases identical to TRBD1. Germline CDR1 reads LGHNA; CDR2 reads YSLEER. This CDR3 comprises 16 residues. J was trimmed by 4 bases and V by 3 bases; bases with no gene match: 6. CDR3 residues: CASSQVDRGLGNTIYF. As DNA, the CDR3 is TGCGCCAGCAGCCAGGTTGACAGGGGGCTGGGAAACACCATATATTTT.

The chain joins TRBV5-1 to TRBJ2-3; no definite D call. Per germline, CDR1 SGHRS and CDR2 YFSETQ. With 5 bases removed from V and 3 bases from J, the gap between germline ends came to 16 bases. The CDR3 loop spans 15 amino acids. CDR3 protein: CASRGVGVGTDTQYF. The CDR3 bases are TGCGCCAGCAGGGGTGTTGGGGTAGGAACAGATACGCAGTATTTT. Full variable domain (missing parts from reference TRBV5-1 and TRBJ2-3): KAGVTQTPRYLIKTRGQQVTLSCSPISGHRSVSWYQQTPGQGLQFLFEYFSETQRNKGNFPGRFSGRQFSNSRSEMNVSTLELGDSALYLCASRGVGVGTDTQYFGPGTRLTVL.

This clone was counted a few times. V and J are TRBV7-2 and TRBJ1-2; D not resolved. CDR1 and CDR2 from the germline V gene are SGHTA and FQGNSA. CDR3 length: 14 amino acids. Trimming took 1 base from V and 6 from J, leaving 12 bases between them. CDR3 loop: CASSLVPAVNGYTF. The CDR3 region has the DNA TGTGCCAGCAGCTTAGTCCCGGCAGTTAATGGCTACACCTTC.